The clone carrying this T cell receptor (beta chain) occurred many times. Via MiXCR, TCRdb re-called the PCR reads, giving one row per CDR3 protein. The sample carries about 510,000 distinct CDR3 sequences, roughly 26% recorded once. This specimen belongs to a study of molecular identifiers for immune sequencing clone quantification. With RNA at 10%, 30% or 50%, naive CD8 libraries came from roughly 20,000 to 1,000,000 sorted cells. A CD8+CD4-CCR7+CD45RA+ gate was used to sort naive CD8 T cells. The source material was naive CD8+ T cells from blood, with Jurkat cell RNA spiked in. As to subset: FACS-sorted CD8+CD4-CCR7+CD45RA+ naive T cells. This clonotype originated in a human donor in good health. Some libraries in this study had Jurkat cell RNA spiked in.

The CDR3 loop is CASGLPWTGVSGANVLTF. The CDR3 bases are TGTGCTAGTGGTTTGCCTTGGACAGGTGTCTCTGGGGCCAACGTCCTGACTTTC. The V gene is TRBV12-5, the J gene TRBJ2-6; 7 bases agree with TRBD1. Per the germline V gene, CDR1 is LGHNT and CDR2 is FRNRAP. The CDR3 has 18 amino acids. With 2 bases clipped from V and 0 bases from J, the junction kept 7 bases outside the gene matches.